These 29 T cell receptor beta chains were sequenced from one sample in a study of PD-L1 blockade in urothelial cancer. Time point specified: pretreatment peripheral blood. Only in-frame clones appear in the TCRdb table, and some are missing; sequencing was by immunoSEQ multiplex PCR. The repertoire holds under 95,000 clones, with roughly 89% as singletons. The sequenced sample was PBMCs, obtained around atezolizumab (anti-PD-L1) treatment. Receptor source: a man aged 60 to 75 with urothelial cancer.

The rearrangement joins TRBV4-2 to TRBJ2-1; 9 nucleotides align to TRBD1. V lost 3 bases to trimming and J lost 7 bases; unmatched junction nucleotides: 19. From germline, CDR1 is LGHNA and CDR2 YNFKEQ. There are 19 residues in the CDR3. The CDR3 DNA reads TGTGCCAGCAGCCACCCCGGGACAGGGACGCCCTCACGACAAAATGAGCAGTTCTTC. This codes for CASSHPGTGTPSRQNEQFF.

The chain is built from TRBV5-1 and TRBJ2-7; the D is unclear. Germline CDR1 SGHRS, CDR2 YFSETQ. Trimming took 0 bases from V and 0 from J, leaving 7 bases between them. The CDR3 length is 14 residues. CDR3 region: CASSLATGSYEQYF. CDR3 bases: TGCGCCAGCAGCTTGGCCACGGGCTCCTACGAGCAGTACTTC.

This sequence joins TRBV18 and TRBJ2-5; 7 bases fit TRBD2. V gave up 3 bases and J gave up 4 bases; unmatched junction bases: 2. The CDR3 is 13 residues long. Germline lookup yields CDR1 KGHSH and CDR2 LQKENI. This chain's CDR3 is CASSPGLGETQYF. The CDR3 nucleotides read TGTGCCAGCTCACCCGGACTAGGAGAGACCCAGTACTTC.

The V call is TRBV2, the J call TRBJ2-4; TRBD1 aligns across 9 bases. Trimming removed 4 bases from V and 3 bases from J; junction bases left unmatched: 7. The CDR3 runs to 16 residues. The V gene's germline CDR1 is SNHLY and CDR2 FYNNEI. The CDR3: CASSADRGFVKNIQYF. Written as DNA, the CDR3 is TGTGCCAGCAGTGCTGACAGGGGGTTTGTCAAAAACATTCAGTACTTC.

Only one count was recorded for this clone. The J gene is TRBJ2-4, the V gene TRBV15, with a tentative D call TRBD1 (5 bases). Looked up from germline, CDR1 is LNHNV and CDR2 is YYDKDF (reference sequence). The CDR3 totals 16 residues. V was clipped by 5 bases and J by 0 bases, with 14 bases between them. The CDR3, as DNA: TGTGCCACCAGCCGAGCCCAGGGCCTAGCCAAAAACATTCAGTACTTC. It specifies CATSRAQGLAKNIQYF.

V is TRBV5-3 and J is TRBJ2-1; TRBD2 matches at 9 bases. TRBV5-3 is reported as an ORF; its role is uncertain. V lost 2 bases, J lost 10 bases, and 10 bases stayed unmatched. The CDR3 extends over 15 amino acids. CDR3 coding DNA: TGTGCCAGAAGCTTCCTTAGCGGGAGCGAATGCGAGCAGTTCTTC. Its protein is CARSFLSGSECEQFF.

This chain links TRBV6-6 with TRBJ2-7; 10 bases line up with TRBD1. With V trimmed by 4 bases and J by 2 bases, 8 bases remained unmatched. This CDR3 spans 16 amino acids. Germline assignment: CDR1 MNHNY and CDR2 SVGAGI (reference sequence). This CDR3 is CASSFLDRGLTYEQYF. The CDR3, as DNA: TGTGCCAGCAGTTTCCTAGACAGGGGGCTAACCTACGAGCAGTACTTC.

This clone was observed a few times. The rearrangement uses TRBV19 and TRBJ2-7; D gene ambiguous. Germline V gene sequence: CDR1 LNHDA, CDR2 SQIVND (reference sequence). This CDR3 is built from 11 residues. Trimming took off 0 bases at V and 6 bases at J, with 3 bases between the two ends. The CDR3 nucleotides read TGTGCCAGTAGTATAGACCTCGAGCAGTACTTC. Protein sequence: CASSIDLEQYF.

The chain joins TRBV28 to TRBJ2-7, with TRBD1 matching 9 bases. CDR1 and CDR2 (germline): MDHEN, SYDVKM. CDR3 length equals 16 residues. V lost 3 bases to trimming and J lost 0 bases; unmatched junction nucleotides: 6. In DNA form, the CDR3 reads TGTGCCAGCAGTTTGCCACCGGGACAGGGCTCCTACGAGCAGTACTTC. It encodes CASSLPPGQGSYEQYF.

The genes are TRBV5-1 and TRBJ2-1; 9 bases match TRBD1. V shed 4 bases and J 8 bases; nucleotides not matched to a gene: 7. CDR1 is SGHRS and CDR2 is YFSETQ in the germline V gene. This CDR3 is built from 14 residues. CDR3 sequence (DNA): TGCGCCAGCAGCGGTACGACAGGGGGGGATGAGCAGTTCTTC. Protein sequence: CASSGTTGGDEQFF.

The chain links TRBV7-9 to TRBJ2-7; TRBD2 matches at 14 bases. CDR3 length: 15 residues. The ends lost 5 bases at V and 6 bases at J; junction bases unmatched: 6. Germline loops: CDR1 SEHNR, CDR2 FQNEAQ (reference sequence). The CDR3 sequence: CASSQATSGRGEQYF. The CDR3 DNA sequence: TGTGCCAGCAGCCAAGCGACTAGCGGGAGGGGCGAGCAGTACTTC.

The rearrangement joins TRBV28 to TRBJ1-4, with D perhaps TRBD1 (5 bases). The V end was cut by 4 bases, the J end by 0 bases, with 21 bases between. CDR3 length: 19 residues. Germline-derived CDR1 and CDR2 are MDHEN and SYDVKM. The CDR3 nucleotides are TGTGCCAGCAGTTCTGAGTGGGGCGCAGGGCCCGCAACTAATGAAAAACTGTTTTTT. Amino acid sequence: CASSSEWGAGPATNEKLFF.

In the case of this clone: Other DNA sequences in this specimen translate into the identical CDR3. CDR3 DNA sequence: TGTGCCTGGAGGGGAGGGGGTACCGGGGAGCTGTTTTTT. Translation gives CAWRGGGTGELFF. The chain couples TRBV30 to TRBJ2-2; possibly TRBD2 for D (7 bases). The V and J ends lost 3 bases and 5 bases respectively, with 10 bases between them. Germline-derived CDR1 and CDR2 are GTSNPN and SVGIG (reference sequence). This CDR3 region has 13 residues.

The genes are TRBV7-9 and TRBJ2-7, with 7 bases matching TRBD2. This CDR3 has 12 residues. Germline values: CDR1 SEHNR, CDR2 FQNEAQ (reference sequence). The trim removed 6 bases at V and 3 bases at J, leaving 2 bases unmatched. DNA for the CDR3: TGTGCCAGCAGTCCTAGCGGCTACGAGCAGTACTTC. Translation gives CASSPSGYEQYF.

The chain uses TRBV19 and TRBJ2-5; TRBD2 matches 15 bases. The CDR3 is 18 amino acids. The germline V gene has CDR1 LNHDA and CDR2 SQIVND (reference sequence). Trimming at V came to 6 bases and at J to 2 bases, leaving 10 bases not matched to a gene. The CDR3 here is CASRPGTSGGNRQETQYF. In nucleotides, the CDR3 is TGTGCCAGTAGGCCCGGGACTAGCGGGGGGAACCGGCAAGAGACCCAGTACTTC.

The rearrangement links TRBV18 to TRBJ2-5; 12 bases fit TRBD2. Germline V gene data show CDR1 as KGHSH and CDR2 as LQKENI. V was clipped by 2 bases and J by 5 bases; unmatched bases: 3. The CDR3 sequence is 15 residues long. CDR3 nucleotides: TGTGCCAGCTCACCAGTGACTAGCGGGAGTGAGACCCAGTACTTC. Its translation: CASSPVTSGSETQYF. Full variable domain (remainder filled in from reference TRBV18 and TRBJ2-5): NAGVMQNPRHLVRRRGQEARLRCSPMKGHSHVYWYRQLPEEGLKFMVYLQKENIIDESGMPKERFSAEFPKEGPSILRIQQVVRGDSAAYFCASSPVTSGSETQYFGPGTRLLVL.

The V call is TRBV29-1, the J call TRBJ2-5; no firm D call. The CDR3 loop spans 12 amino acids. Trimming removed 4 bases from V and 5 bases from J, with 11 bases in between. CDR1 SQVTM and CDR2 ANQGSEA come from the germline V gene. CDR3 DNA: TGCAGCGTTGTTCCAAGAGAGGAGACCCAGTACTTC. Translated, it gives CSVVPREETQYF.

This chain connects TRBV4-3 to TRBJ1-2; 10 nucleotides line up with TRBD1. The junction had 3 bases not matched to a gene; V was cut back by 0 bases and J by 8 bases. The V gene's germline CDR1 is LGHNA and CDR2 YSLEER. The CDR3 length is 14 residues. CDR3 protein: CASSQEGTGDGYTF. The DNA of the CDR3 is TGCGCCAGCAGCCAAGAAGGGACAGGGGACGGCTACACCTTC.

The chain uses TRBV4-3 and TRBJ1-5, with no clear D. Deletions cut 1 base from V and 0 bases from J, with 4 bases between. The germline CDR1 and CDR2 sequences are LGHNA and YSLEER. This CDR3 spans 14 amino acids. The CDR3 protein is CASSQGYSNQPQHF. Written as DNA, the CDR3 is TGCGCCAGCAGCCAAGGTTATAGCAATCAGCCCCAGCATTTT.

The rearrangement uses TRBV19 and TRBJ2-7; 8 bases match TRBD2. The CDR3 runs 17 residues. Per the germline V gene, CDR1 is LNHDA and CDR2 is SQIVND (reference sequence). V shed 0 bases, J shed 2 bases, and the junction held 9 bases outside the gene matches. CDR3 region: CASSIDATSGNAYEQYF. DNA of the CDR3: TGTGCCAGTAGTATAGACGCCACTAGCGGCAATGCCTACGAGCAGTACTTC.

The chain uses TRBV27 and TRBJ1-1, with a weak D call TRBD1 (5 bases). Germline CDR1 and CDR2: MNHEY and SMNVEV (reference sequence). The germline V and J ends were trimmed by 1 base and 0 bases, with 9 bases remaining between them. The CDR3 sequence is 15 residues long. The CDR3 nucleotides read TGTGCCAGCAGTTTATTTGGGGGGGTGAACACTGAAGCTTTCTTT. It specifies CASSLFGGVNTEAFF.

The V and J genes are TRBV7-9 and TRBJ2-3, with 11 nucleotides matching TRBD2. CDR3 length: 18 residues. V lost 3 bases to trimming and J lost 7 bases; unmatched junction nucleotides: 15. Germline CDR1 reads SEHNR; CDR2 reads FQNEAQ (reference sequence). The CDR3 sequence is CASSFPASGGLQGYTQYF. The CDR3 DNA reads TGTGCCAGCAGCTTCCCGGCTAGCGGGGGGCTGCAGGGATATACGCAGTATTTT.

This chain joins TRBV14 and TRBJ2-2; maybe TRBD2 (5 bases). Germline CDR1 and CDR2: SGHDN and FVKESK. The CDR3 consists of 17 residues. V was pared by 2 bases and J by 4 bases, with 17 bases between. CDR3 bases: TGTGCCAGCAGCCAAAGAACCGGGGAGCTGGGCACCGGGGAGCTGTTTTTT. It is translated as CASSQRTGELGTGELFF.

This clone was found a few times. J is TRBJ2-1 and V is TRBV25-1; 14 bases fit TRBD2. This CDR3 contains 18 residues. CDR1 is MGHDK, CDR2 SYGVNS, per germline. With 4 bases clipped from V and 0 bases from J, the junction kept 5 bases outside the gene matches. The CDR3 loop reads CASSGGLAGVYSYNEQFF. CDR3 in DNA: TGTGCCAGCAGTGGGGGACTAGCGGGAGTGTACTCCTACAATGAGCAGTTCTTC.

This chain joins TRBV19 and TRBJ1-3; weak D call: TRBD1 (5 bases). The CDR3 runs to 17 residues. Per germline, CDR1 LNHDA and CDR2 SQIVND (reference sequence). With 6 bases removed from V and 1 base from J, the gap between germline ends came to 19 bases. The CDR3 region is CASSPVERGISGNTIYF. The DNA of the CDR3 is TGTGCCAGTAGCCCCGTGGAAAGGGGCATATCTGGAAACACCATATATTTT.

V is TRBV4-1 and J is TRBJ2-3; 9 bases fit TRBD2. CDR1 is MGHRA and CDR2 is YSYEKL in the germline V gene. The ends lost 4 bases at V and 2 bases at J; junction bases unmatched: 19. The CDR3 runs 20 residues. This CDR3 is CASSPKGGLPAGGLTDTQYF. CDR3 coding DNA: TGCGCCAGCAGCCCCAAGGGTGGATTGCCGGCGGGGGGGCTCACAGATACGCAGTATTTT.

The rearrangement links TRBV19 to TRBJ1-4; D gene ambiguous. Trimming cost V 6 bases and J 8 bases, with 19 bases left between them. Germline loops: CDR1 LNHDA, CDR2 SQIVND (reference sequence). The CDR3 has 15 residues. The CDR3, as DNA: TGTGCCAGTAGCCCTGGAAGATCGATCGGGGAAAAACTGTTTTTT. Translating it yields CASSPGRSIGEKLFF.

This clone has only a few counts. The rearrangement uses TRBV5-4 and TRBJ2-3, with TRBD1 identical over 7 bases. The CDR3 covers 16 residues. The J segment lost 7 bases and the V segment lost 0 bases, leaving 11 bases of the junction unmatched. Per the germline V gene, CDR1 is SGHNT and CDR2 is YYREEE (reference sequence). CDR3 DNA sequence: TGTGCCAGCAGCTTGGCCCGTCTAACCAGGGGGAATACGCAGTATTTT. Protein product: CASSLARLTRGNTQYF.

As to this clone: The junction departs from germline at one end; a sequencing error may be responsible. V usage is TRBV11-2 and J usage is TRBJ2-1; D is perhaps TRBD2 (7 bases). The germline V gene has CDR1 SGHAT and CDR2 FQNNGV. The length of the CDR3 is 18 residues. The CDR3: CASSLGSGGGLLYNEQFF. In DNA form, the CDR3 reads TGTGCCAGCAGTTTAGGTTCAGGCGGGGGCCTTCTCTACAATGAGCAGTTCTTC.